One and the same sample provided the 27 T cell receptor beta chains below, sequenced in a study of CD8 T cell repertoires and HIV-1 epitope variants. Only in-frame clones appear in the TCRdb table, and some are missing; sequencing was by immunoSEQ multiplex PCR. The sample consists of about 95,000 clones, around 75% of them appearing once. Sequencing was done on a sample of uncultured baseline CD8+ T cells from peripheral blood mononuclear cells (PBMCs). The receptors come from a male donor with HIV.

The chain combines TRBV5-4 with TRBJ1-1; D unresolved. V was cut by 0 bases and J by 1 base, with 4 bases left in between. The germline gives CDR1 SGHNT, CDR2 YYREEE (reference sequence). The CDR3 has 13 amino acids. The CDR3 reads CASSLGTNTEAFF. The CDR3 DNA reads as TGTGCCAGCAGCTTGGGGACGAACACTGAAGCTTTCTTT.

This chain uses TRBV19 with TRBJ1-3; tentatively, D is TRBD1 (5 bases). Germline CDR1 LNHDA, CDR2 SQIVND (reference sequence). V lost 7 bases to trimming and J lost 2 bases, with 9 bases between them. The CDR3 has 13 amino acids. The CDR3 DNA is TGTGCCAGTATGACAGAGACTGGAAACACCATATATTTT. Translation: CASMTETGNTIYF.

This chain uses TRBV28 with TRBJ2-3; 8 positions match TRBD1. This CDR3 has 17 residues. J lost 2 bases, V lost 7 bases, and 14 bases had no gene match. Germline loops: CDR1 MDHEN, CDR2 SYDVKM. This chain's CDR3 is CASTPPRRQGSTDTQYF. In DNA, the CDR3 is TGTGCCAGCACCCCCCCCCGTAGACAGGGGTCCACAGATACGCAGTATTTT.

This chain joins TRBV6-5 and TRBJ2-1, with 12 nucleotides matching TRBD2. The ends lost 6 bases at V and 9 bases at J; junction bases unmatched: 6. Germline CDR1 MNHEY, CDR2 SVGAGI. This CDR3 comprises 14 residues. Here the CDR3 reads CASSSLAGGGEQFF. CDR3 DNA: TGTGCCAGCAGCTCACTAGCGGGAGGAGGTGAGCAGTTCTTC.

This clone was counted a single time. The chain recombines TRBV28 with TRBJ2-5, with TRBD2 as a possible D gene (6 bases). This CDR3 region has 13 residues. The germline V gene encodes CDR1 MDHEN and CDR2 SYDVKM. The V gene lost 7 bases and the J gene lost 7 bases, with 16 bases spanning the gap. The CDR3 sequence is CASTLDYVGTQYF. The CDR3, as DNA: TGTGCCAGCACCCTGGACTACGTGGGGACCCAGTACTTC.

The chain employs TRBV5-4 and TRBJ2-1; 7 bases match TRBD1. Per germline, CDR1 SGHNT and CDR2 YYREEE (reference sequence). J was trimmed by 8 bases and V by 0 bases; bases with no gene match: 5. CDR3 length equals 14 residues. CDR3 residues: CASSLATGEDEQFF. The CDR3 DNA reads TGTGCCAGCAGCTTGGCTACAGGGGAAGATGAGCAGTTCTTC.

This clone came up a few times. This chain connects TRBV2 to TRBJ2-1; 7 positions match TRBD1. Germline-derived CDR1 and CDR2 are SNHLY and FYNNEI. The CDR3 covers 13 residues. The junction had 4 bases not matched to a gene; V was cut back by 5 bases and J by 6 bases. DNA for the CDR3: TGTGCCAGCAGTAGAACAGGGGTCAATGAGCAGTTCTTC. Protein product: CASSRTGVNEQFF.

This clone was seen a few times. This chain uses TRBV29-1 with TRBJ1-2, with D hard to call. V lost 4 bases, J lost 7 bases, and 10 bases lay in between. The CDR3 length is 11 residues. Germline V CDR1 and CDR2: SQVTM, ANQGSEA. CDR3 region: CSVGPSGGYTF. CDR3 in DNA: TGCAGCGTTGGGCCTTCGGGTGGCTACACCTTC.

The chain combines TRBV7-6 with TRBJ1-4; TRBD1 aligns across 7 bases. Losses at the gene ends were 5 bases for V and 7 bases for J; bases not matched to a gene: 4. This CDR3 contains 13 residues. The V gene's germline CDR1 is SGHVS and CDR2 FNYEAQ. The CDR3 DNA reads TGTGCCAGCAGCAGGGGGCTCGGTGAAAAACTGTTTTTT. Translated, it gives CASSRGLGEKLFF.

This chain uses TRBV5-1 with TRBJ2-1; 10 bases are shared with TRBD2. CDR3 length: 16 residues. CDR1 is SGHRS and CDR2 is YFSETQ in the germline V gene. Losses at the gene ends were 0 bases for V and 3 bases for J; bases not matched to a gene: 3. As DNA, the CDR3 is TGCGCCAGCAGCTTGGAGATAGCGGGGGGCTACAATGAGCAGTTCTTC. Translated, it gives CASSLEIAGGYNEQFF.

The chain joins TRBV28 to TRBJ2-3; possibly TRBD2 for D (5 bases). Germline V gene lookup returns CDR1 MDHEN and CDR2 SYDVKM. With 5 bases removed from V and 0 bases from J, the gap between germline ends came to 15 bases. The CDR3 sequence is 16 residues long. CDR3 protein: CASSPLGGESTDTQYF. The CDR3 bases are TGTGCCAGCAGTCCCTTAGGAGGAGAGAGCACAGATACGCAGTATTTT.

Written as DNA, the CDR3 is TGTGCCAGCAGTTACTCCGGGGGGCGCCATGGCTACACCTTC. It is translated as CASSYSGGRHGYTF. This chain uses TRBV6-5 with TRBJ1-2, with D possibly TRBD1 on 6 matching bases. The germline V gene has CDR1 MNHEY and CDR2 SVGAGI. V was cut by 0 bases and J by 6 bases, with 11 bases left in between. The CDR3 spans 14 residues.

The chain combines TRBV4-2 with TRBJ1-5; D is unclear. Germline V lookup: CDR1 LGHNA, CDR2 YNFKEQ. Trimming shortened V by 1 base and J by 1 base, and 5 bases separated the two germline ends. The length of the CDR3 is 14 residues. CDR3 nucleotide sequence: TGTGCCAGCAGCCAAGTCGTAAGCAATCAGCCCCAGCATTTT. This sequence encodes CASSQVVSNQPQHF.

V usage is TRBV27 and J usage is TRBJ1-1; 8 nucleotides align to TRBD1. Germline-derived CDR1 and CDR2 are MNHEY and SMNVEV (reference sequence). V gave up 6 bases and J gave up 3 bases; unmatched junction bases: 9. This CDR3 has 15 residues. CDR3 residues: CASRAPYRGDTEAFF. The CDR3 nucleotides read TGTGCCAGCAGAGCACCCTACAGGGGGGACACTGAAGCTTTCTTT.

This clone occurred many times. The chain couples TRBV28 to TRBJ2-1; 11 nucleotides agree with TRBD1. The germline V gene has CDR1 MDHEN and CDR2 SYDVKM. This CDR3 is built from 15 residues. The V segment lost 5 bases and the J segment 6 bases; nucleotides outside the gene matches: 6. The CDR3 region is CASSPPGTGGNEQFF. As DNA, the CDR3 is TGTGCCAGCAGTCCCCCCGGGACAGGGGGCAATGAGCAGTTCTTC.

The chain uses TRBV9 and TRBJ1-5; D gene uncertain. Per germline, CDR1 SGDLS and CDR2 YYNGEE. The CDR3 covers 15 residues. Trimming pared 0 bases from V and 7 bases from J, leaving 14 bases between. CDR3 DNA: TGTGCCAGCAGCGTAGGAAGTTCCTTTACCCAGCCCCAGCATTTT. Translating gives CASSVGSSFTQPQHF. Filled out from reference TRBV9 and TRBJ1-5, the complete variable domain reads DSGVTQTPKHLITATGQRVTLRCSPRSGDLSVYWYQQSLDQGLQFLIQYYNGEERAKGNILERFSAQQFPDLHSELNLSSLELGDSALYFCASSVGSSFTQPQHFGDGTRLSIL.

This clone was detected only a few times. Different DNA sequences within this sample yield the same CDR3. V gene TRBV5-1 combines with J gene TRBJ2-5, with D perhaps given as TRBD1 or TRBD2 (5 bases each). V lost 4 bases and J 5 bases, leaving 12 bases between the germline ends. The CDR3 is 13 amino acids. The V gene's germline CDR1 is SGHRS and CDR2 YFSETQ. The CDR3 sequence: CASSRDLGETQYF. The CDR3 nucleotides read TGCGCCAGCAGCCGGGACCTGGGGGAGACCCAGTACTTC.

V gene TRBV19 combines with J gene TRBJ2-7; 9 positions agree with TRBD1. The germline V gene has CDR1 LNHDA and CDR2 SQIVND (reference sequence). This CDR3 region has 14 residues. The trim removed 4 bases at V and 2 bases at J, leaving 3 bases unmatched. In nucleotides, the CDR3 is TGTGCCAGTAGTAGCGGGACAGGGACCTACGAGCAGTACTTC. Translating gives CASSSGTGTYEQYF.

The V gene is TRBV5-1, the J gene TRBJ2-2; 8 bases line up with TRBD1. The CDR3 has 15 amino acids. V lost 1 base, J lost 5 bases, and 4 bases stayed unmatched. CDR1 SGHRS and CDR2 YFSETQ come from the germline V gene. In nucleotides, the CDR3 is TGCGCCAGCAGCTTGAGTCAGGGGGCGACCGGGGAGCTGTTTTTT. It specifies CASSLSQGATGELFF.

The V call is TRBV7-2, the J call TRBJ2-7; 9 bases are shared with TRBD1. Germline V lookup: CDR1 SGHTA, CDR2 FQGNSA. Unmatched junction bases numbered 7, after V lost 1 base and J lost 3 bases. This CDR3 has 16 residues. CDR3 coding DNA: TGTGCCAGCAGCTTAGAGCGGTACAGGGGGCACTACGAGCAGTACTTC. Translated: CASSLERYRGHYEQYF.

DNA of the CDR3: TGTGCCAGCAGTGCGGGACAGGGATATCAGCCCCAGCATTTT. Translated: CASSAGQGYQPQHF. The V gene is TRBV28, the J gene TRBJ1-5, with 9 bases matching TRBD1. Germline V gives CDR1 MDHEN, CDR2 SYDVKM. CDR3 size: 14 residues. With 5 bases clipped from V and 5 bases from J, the junction kept 4 bases outside the gene matches.

The gene calls are TRBV7-2 and TRBJ2-2; possible D gene TRBD2, 5 bases. The germline CDR1 and CDR2 sequences are SGHTA and FQGNSA. The CDR3 spans 16 residues. With 1 base removed from V and 4 bases from J, the gap between germline ends came to 13 bases. CDR3 in amino acids: CASSLVGGPATGELFF. Here the CDR3 DNA reads TGTGCCAGCAGCTTAGTAGGAGGACCCGCCACCGGGGAGCTGTTTTTT.

V gene TRBV28 combines with J gene TRBJ2-1; a weak D match, TRBD1 (5 bases). V was clipped by 4 bases and J by 1 base, with 17 bases between them. Germline V lookup: CDR1 MDHEN, CDR2 SYDVKM. CDR3 size: 17 residues. CDR3 coding DNA: TGTGCCAGCAGTTCCGCAGACAGAGGCTCATCCTACAATGAGCAGTTCTTC. Amino acids: CASSSADRGSSYNEQFF.

The rearrangement uses TRBV15 and TRBJ1-1; possible D gene TRBD1, 5 bases. The germline gives CDR1 LNHNV, CDR2 YYDKDF (reference sequence). V was trimmed by 5 bases and J by 2 bases, leaving 12 bases between them. The CDR3 is 14 residues long. CDR3: CATSSTGVNTEAFF. The CDR3 nucleotides are TGTGCCACCAGCTCAACGGGGGTAAACACTGAAGCTTTCTTT.

The chain has TRBV9 and TRBJ2-1; TRBD2 matches 10 bases. The length of the CDR3 is 17 residues. V gave up 2 bases and J gave up 0 bases; unmatched junction bases: 5. Germline lookup yields CDR1 SGDLS and CDR2 YYNGEE. CDR3 bases: TGTGCCAGCAGCGTCGGACTAGCGGATGACTCCTACAATGAGCAGTTCTTC. Translating it yields CASSVGLADDSYNEQFF.

This clone is classed as medium-sized. This rearrangement joins TRBV6-5 to TRBJ1-2; tentatively, D is TRBD1 (6 bases). The CDR3 consists of 12 residues. Germline CDR1 MNHEY, CDR2 SVGAGI. The ends were cut back, 4 bases at V and 6 bases at J, with 9 bases in the middle. The CDR3 sequence: CASSSGQNGYTF. The CDR3 nucleotides read TGTGCCAGCAGTTCAGGACAGAATGGCTACACCTTC.

This clone showed up just a few times. The rearrangement uses TRBV7-6 and TRBJ1-1; TRBD1 is a possible D gene (6 bases). Trimming took off 4 bases at V and 1 base at J, with 13 bases between the two ends. CDR1 SGHVS and CDR2 FNYEAQ come from the germline V gene. The CDR3 sequence is 15 residues long. CDR3 nucleotide sequence: TGTGCCAGCAGCTCCCAGGACAGACAGAACACTGAAGCTTTCTTT. Amino acid sequence: CASSSQDRQNTEAFF.